This passage covers 24 T cell receptor beta chains from one sample sequenced in a study of T cell repertoires in cytomegalovirus infection. In TCRdb, the reads were re-called with MiXCR into one record per CDR3 protein. The data contain fewer than 300,000 distinct CDR3 sequences, more than 20% of them singletons. Sequences were obtained from PBMCs. These receptors were collected from a human donor in good health (CMV status not recorded). Some clones in this sample may be carry-over from other donors' samples.

The rearrangement joins TRBV6-2 or TRBV6-3 to TRBJ2-7, with 8 nucleotides matching TRBD2. Looked up from germline, CDR1 is MNHEY and CDR2 is SVGEGT. The CDR3 is 15 amino acids. The V and J ends lost 2 bases and 7 bases, in that order; junction bases with no gene match: 10. The CDR3 DNA follows: TGTGCCAGCAGTTACGTAGCGGGAACCGCCAATGAGCAGTACTTC. It yields the protein CASSYVAGTANEQYF.

This clonotype was found many times. The chain is built from TRBV7-3 and TRBJ2-1; 9 bases map to TRBD2. In germline, CDR1 is SGHTA, CDR2 FQGTGA. The length of the CDR3 is 17 residues. Trimming cost V 1 base and J 7 bases; bases outside gene matches: 11. CDR3 protein: CASSLMGGGASGNEQFF. The CDR3 DNA reads TGTGCCAGCAGCTTAATGGGCGGGGGGGCCAGTGGGAATGAGCAGTTCTTC.

This clonotype was counted once. This chain joins TRBV28 and TRBJ2-1; 14 bases align to TRBD2. The V gene end was trimmed by 6 bases and the J gene end by 8 bases; junction bases not matched to a gene: 6. This CDR3 region has 15 residues. CDR1 is MDHEN and CDR2 is SYDVKM in the germline V gene. The CDR3 spells CASSQTSGRVDEQFF. In nucleotides, the CDR3 is TGTGCCAGCAGCCAGACTAGCGGGAGGGTGGATGAGCAGTTCTTC. The full variable domain, its missing parts supplied by reference TRBV28 and TRBJ2-1, is DVKVTQSSRYLVKRTGEKVFLECVQDMDHENMFWYRQDPGLGLRLIYFSYDVKMKEKGDIPEGYSVSREKKERFSLILESASTNQTSMYLCASSQTSGRVDEQFFGPGTRLTVL.

This clonotype was observed many times. J is TRBJ2-2 and V is TRBV7-2, with 10 nucleotides matching TRBD2. Germline values: CDR1 SGHTA, CDR2 FQGNSA. V trimming: 5 bases; J trimming: 5 bases; junction bases outside the gene matches: 11. This CDR3 is 17 amino acids long. The CDR3 loop is CASSTGGSGRITGELFF. As DNA, the CDR3 is TGTGCCAGCAGCACGGGGGGTAGCGGGAGGATAACCGGGGAGCTGTTTTTT.

This clonotype has just a few counts. This chain joins TRBV28 and TRBJ1-6; D is ambiguous. Trimming took off 2 bases at V and 4 bases at J, with 15 bases between the two ends. Germline CDR1 reads MDHEN; CDR2 reads SYDVKM. The CDR3 sequence is 17 residues long. The CDR3 coding sequence is TGTGCCAGCAGTTTAATGGCAGTTCAGCAGTATAATTCACCCCTCCACTTT. It specifies CASSLMAVQQYNSPLHF.

This clonotype appeared many times. The V gene is TRBV7-8, the J gene TRBJ2-1; a weak D match, TRBD2 (6 bases). The germline gives CDR1 SGHVS, CDR2 FQNEAQ. The ends were cut back, 5 bases at V and 9 bases at J, with 20 bases in the middle. The CDR3 runs 15 residues. The CDR3 spells CASSAPGLRVREQFF. The CDR3, as DNA: TGTGCCAGCAGCGCTCCGGGACTCCGTGTTCGTGAGCAGTTCTTC.

This clonotype showed up just a few times. A much larger clone sits a single nucleotide away, making a read error possible. The gene calls are TRBV7-2 and TRBJ2-5; no definite D call. This CDR3 region has 12 residues. Trimming cost V 4 bases and J 11 bases, with 14 bases left between them. Germline lookup yields CDR1 SGHTA and CDR2 FQGNSA. For the CDR3, the DNA is TGTGCCAGCAGCTCAGCGCTCTCCCCGCAGTACTTC. Its protein is CASSSALSPQYF.

This clonotype turned up a few times. The chain links TRBV11-2 to TRBJ2-3; 12 nucleotides match TRBD2. Germline CDR1 reads SGHAT; CDR2 reads FQNNGV. Trimming cost V 5 bases and J 7 bases; bases outside gene matches: 7. This CDR3 is built from 15 residues. The CDR3 DNA follows: TGTGCCAGCAGCACCGGACTAGCGGGGCGAAATACGCAGTATTTT. As protein: CASSTGLAGRNTQYF.

V gene TRBV3-1 combines with J gene TRBJ1-1; a possible D gene is TRBD1 (5 bases). Germline V gene lookup returns CDR1 LGHDT and CDR2 YNNKEL (reference sequence). This CDR3 is 15 amino acids long. Trimming removed 4 bases from V and 1 base from J, with 13 bases in between. The CDR3 nucleotides are TGTGCCAGCAGCCCTGACATTGGGGGGAACACTGAAGCTTTCTTT. It specifies CASSPDIGGNTEAFF. Full variable domain (rest looked up from reference TRBV3-1 and TRBJ1-1): DTAVSQTPKYLVTQMGNDKSIKCEQNLGHDTMYWYKQDSKKFLKIMFSYNNKELIINETVPNRFSPKSPDKAHLNLHINSLELGDSAVYFCASSPDIGGNTEAFFGQGTRLTVV.

This chain uses TRBV29-1 with TRBJ2-2, with D unclear. CDR3 length: 12 amino acids. Germline CDR1 reads SQVTM; CDR2 reads ANQGSEA. Between the trimmed V and J ends, which lost 4 bases and 4 bases, there was a span of 7 bases. The CDR3 reads CSVAPGTGELFF. DNA for the CDR3: TGCAGCGTTGCCCCGGGCACCGGGGAGCTGTTTTTT.

This clonotype occurred a few times. The rearrangement links TRBV11-1 to TRBJ1-1; a possible D gene is TRBD1 (6 bases). With 5 bases removed from V and 8 bases from J, the gap between germline ends came to 15 bases. This CDR3 contains 13 residues. CDR1 and CDR2 (germline): SGHAT, FQDESV (reference sequence). In DNA, the CDR3 is TGTGCCAGCAGCCTCCATCAACAGGGAGAAGCTTTCTTT. As protein: CASSLHQQGEAFF.

At least ten counts were recorded for this clonotype. The chain carries TRBV7-2 and TRBJ2-7; TRBD2 might be the D (5 bases). The CDR3 has 15 residues. V was pared by 1 base and J by 3 bases, with 13 bases between. Germline V CDR1 and CDR2: SGHTA, FQGNSA. CDR3 amino acids: CASSLVGLAGYEQYF. DNA of the CDR3: TGTGCCAGCAGCTTAGTTGGGCTAGCTGGCTACGAGCAGTACTTC.

The chain has TRBV5-4 and TRBJ1-1, with D possibly TRBD1 on 5 matching bases. In germline, CDR1 is SGHNT, CDR2 YYREEE (reference sequence). This CDR3 region has 13 residues. Trimming took 4 bases from V and 1 from J, leaving 8 bases between them. The CDR3 bases are TGTGCCAGCAGCGGCGGACAGAACACTGAAGCTTTCTTT. It is translated as CASSGGQNTEAFF.

J is TRBJ2-1 and V is TRBV10-3; 9 nucleotides line up with TRBD1. CDR1 and CDR2 (germline): ENHRY, SYGVKD. This CDR3 is built from 14 residues. Unmatched junction bases numbered 6, after V lost 4 bases and J lost 8 bases. CDR3 sequence reads: CAISVARQGDEQFF. In DNA, the CDR3 is TGTGCCATCAGTGTGGCAAGACAGGGGGATGAGCAGTTCTTC.

This clonotype was observed a few times. V gene TRBV6-6 combines with J gene TRBJ2-2; D remains unclear. This CDR3 is 12 amino acids long. The ends were cut back, 6 bases at V and 6 bases at J, with 8 bases in the middle. The germline gives CDR1 MNHNY, CDR2 SVGAGI (reference sequence). DNA of the CDR3: TGTGCCAGCAGCAACTCCGCCGGGGAGCTGTTTTTT. It yields the protein CASSNSAGELFF.

This clonotype occurred many times. V and J are TRBV6-6 and TRBJ1-6; TRBD1 agrees at 11 bases. The CDR3 has 17 residues. V shed 6 bases, J shed 8 bases, and the junction held 12 bases outside the gene matches. Germline V gene sequence: CDR1 MNHNY, CDR2 SVGAGI (reference sequence). DNA of the CDR3: TGTGCCAGCAGGCGAACCACATCGGGACAGGGGGATTCACCCCTCCACTTT. Amino acids: CASRRTTSGQGDSPLHF.

This clonotype has only a few counts. V usage is TRBV7-9 and J usage is TRBJ2-1, with a weak D call TRBD2 (5 bases). The length of the CDR3 is 14 residues. Germline lookup yields CDR1 SEHNR and CDR2 FQNEAQ (reference sequence). V was clipped by 5 bases and J by 0 bases, with 8 bases between them. CDR3 region: CASSPDFSYNEQFF. The DNA of the CDR3 is TGTGCCAGCAGCCCGGACTTCTCCTACAATGAGCAGTTCTTC.

The rearrangement joins TRBV20-1 to TRBJ2-3; D unclear. This CDR3 has 17 residues. V lost 0 bases and J lost 4, with 20 bases in between. The germline CDR1 and CDR2 sequences are DFQATT and SNEGSKA (reference sequence). The CDR3 nucleotides are TGCAGTGCTAGAGATATAGCCCTAATCCAAGACGCAGATACGCAGTATTTT. It translates to CSARDIALIQDADTQYF.

V usage is TRBV24-1 and J usage is TRBJ1-2; 7 bases align to TRBD1. Losses at the gene ends were 3 bases for V and 3 bases for J; bases not matched to a gene: 6. The CDR3 totals 15 residues. Germline V gives CDR1 KGHDR, CDR2 SFDVKD. The CDR3 loop reads CATSDRAGGDYGYTF. The CDR3 bases are TGTGCCACCAGTGATCGGGCAGGGGGTGACTATGGCTACACCTTC.

The gene calls are TRBV29-1 and TRBJ2-1; D not resolved. The CDR3 extends over 13 amino acids. V was shortened by 4 bases and J by 0 bases, with 7 bases between the two germline ends. Germline CDR1 reads SQVTM; CDR2 reads ANQGSEA. CDR3 DNA sequence: TGCAGCGTTGGAGAAAGCTCCTACAATGAGCAGTTCTTC. It is translated as CSVGESSYNEQFF.

The genes are TRBV27 and TRBJ1-5; D is ambiguous. The germline V gene has CDR1 MNHEY and CDR2 SMNVEV (reference sequence). The V end was cut by 5 bases, the J end by 3 bases, with 14 bases between. This CDR3 contains 15 residues. The CDR3: CASSSSPDPNQPQHF. DNA of the CDR3: TGTGCCAGCAGTAGCTCGCCGGACCCCAATCAGCCCCAGCATTTT.

The chain carries TRBV7-9 and TRBJ2-1; D may be TRBD1 (5 bases). V lost 1 base to trimming and J lost 3 bases, with 10 bases between them. The V gene's germline CDR1 is SEHNR and CDR2 FQNEAQ (reference sequence). The CDR3 contains 15 residues. The CDR3 bases are TGTGCCAGCAGCTTAGGGGGCTACAACTACAATGAGCAGTTCTTC. Translation gives CASSLGGYNYNEQFF. Variable domain in full (rest from reference TRBV7-9 and TRBJ2-1): DTGVSQNPRHKITKRGQNVTFRCDPISEHNRLYWYRQTLGQGPEFLTYFQNEAQLEKSRLLSDRFSAERPKGSFSTLEIQRTEQGDSAMYLCASSLGGYNYNEQFFGPGTRLTVL.

The gene calls are TRBV2 and TRBJ1-1, with 8 bases lining up with TRBD1. This CDR3 has 15 amino acids. Germline values: CDR1 SNHLY, CDR2 FYNNEI. The V and J ends lost 6 bases and 4 bases, in that order; junction bases with no gene match: 10. The CDR3 DNA reads TGTGCCAGCAGAGGACAGGGAATTGATAGCACTGAAGCTTTCTTT. It encodes CASRGQGIDSTEAFF. Filled out from reference TRBV2 and TRBJ1-1, the complete variable domain reads EPEVTQTPSHQVTQMGQEVILRCVPISNHLYFYWYRQILGQKVEFLVSFYNNEISEKSEIFDDQFSVERPDGSNFTLKIRSTKLEDSAMYFCASRGQGIDSTEAFFGQGTRLTVV.

The rearrangement uses TRBV7-9 and TRBJ1-2; D not resolved. Germline CDR1 SEHNR, CDR2 FQNEAQ (reference sequence). Trimming cost V 4 bases and J 1 base, with 13 bases left between them. The CDR3 runs 15 residues. This CDR3 reads CASSSAGIDNYGYTF. In DNA, the CDR3 is TGTGCCAGCAGCTCGGCGGGGATAGATAACTATGGCTACACCTTC.